This TCR beta chain was documented in a study of identical twins. A universal primer site was incorporated via template switching, and the cDNA contained unique molecular identifiers. Each CDR3 protein gets one entry after TCRdb re-called the 5' RACE reads with MiXCR. The table has 1.5 million to 2 million distinct CDR3 sequences, around 29% seen once. Healthy Caucasians supplied all donations. This clonotype was detected only a few times. The target antigen is unknown. Broader study findings: In monozygotic twins, models underestimated the sharing of out-of-frame TCR alpha. Cross-sectional statistical analysis was relied on for the conclusions, without the same donors being followed.

This TCR derives from a newborn girl in good health. Sequenced sample: cord blood.

The CDR3 spells CSVSFRQGAREQYF. As DNA, the CDR3 is TGCAGTGTTAGTTTCCGACAGGGGGCTAGGGAGCAGTACTTC. This chain links TRBV20-1 with TRBJ2-7; 10 positions agree with TRBD1. The V segment lost 7 bases and the J segment 7 bases; nucleotides outside the gene matches: 13. The germline V gene encodes CDR1 DFQATT and CDR2 SNEGSKA (reference sequence). The CDR3 consists of 14 residues.